This T cell receptor beta chain emerged from a study of blood T cell repertoires in COVID-19. Study information: COVID-19 samples from acute and convalescent phases originated in the United States, Italy and Spain. PBMCs, B-cell-depleted T cells, or T cells provided the cDNA or gDNA that made up the material.

This clone was observed a handful of times. Original data processing: Amplification of reference gene primers provided the estimated nucleated cell counts. TCRdb keeps only in-frame clones here, not all; method: immunoSEQ multiplex PCR. V and J calls and clone size are those listed in that table; D and trimming were worked out from the DNA. This table has about 300,000 clones, around 80% appearing once. CDR3 length: 13 amino acids. The germline V gene encodes CDR1 SGHAT and CDR2 FQNNGV. Trimming shortened V by 5 bases and J by 2 bases, and 8 bases separated the two germline ends. The sequencing input was peripheral blood. The TCR sequence derives from a woman between 50 and 59 years old with acute or convalescent COVID-19. This chain connects TRBV11-2 to TRBJ2-3, with D hard to call. The CDR3, as DNA: TGTGCCAGCAGCCCGAGATTCACAGATACGCAGTATTTT. Residues: CASSPRFTDTQYF.